The entry below gives a single T cell receptor (beta chain) sequence along with its context. Its antigen remains unknown. These data belong to a study of T-cell memory formation after mild COVID-19. The overall study: TCR clusters were largely donor specific.

cDNA libraries for TCR alpha and TCR beta, carrying sample barcodes and UMIs, came from 5'RACE with constant-segment primers. TCRdb used MiXCR to reprocess the 5' RACE reads, holding one entry per CDR3 protein. Of 65,000 to 95,000 distinct CDR3 sequences in the sample, around 13% were seen once. Study-wide results and limits: CD4+ contracting clones were mainly CM and EM; CD8+ ones, EMRA. Clones shrinking between day 15 and 85 showed a balanced CD4/CD8 split, and those that grew later tilted toward CD4+.

The CDR3 loop spans 16 amino acids. From germline, CDR1 is MNHEY and CDR2 SVGEGT. V lost 4 bases to trimming and J lost 2 bases; unmatched junction nucleotides: 5. The sample comprised PBMCs or a T cell subset sorted from them (not recorded which). The sequence was collected from a man between 18 and 29 years old who had mild COVID-19 (a few samples of this study predate the infection). Cell type and time point are not known. J is TRBJ2-6 and V is TRBV6-2 or TRBV6-3, with 7 bases fitting TRBD1. The CDR3 DNA reads TGTGCCAGCAGTTCGGACAGGCTCCCTGGGGCCAACGTCCTGACTTTC. It encodes CASSSDRLPGANVLTF.